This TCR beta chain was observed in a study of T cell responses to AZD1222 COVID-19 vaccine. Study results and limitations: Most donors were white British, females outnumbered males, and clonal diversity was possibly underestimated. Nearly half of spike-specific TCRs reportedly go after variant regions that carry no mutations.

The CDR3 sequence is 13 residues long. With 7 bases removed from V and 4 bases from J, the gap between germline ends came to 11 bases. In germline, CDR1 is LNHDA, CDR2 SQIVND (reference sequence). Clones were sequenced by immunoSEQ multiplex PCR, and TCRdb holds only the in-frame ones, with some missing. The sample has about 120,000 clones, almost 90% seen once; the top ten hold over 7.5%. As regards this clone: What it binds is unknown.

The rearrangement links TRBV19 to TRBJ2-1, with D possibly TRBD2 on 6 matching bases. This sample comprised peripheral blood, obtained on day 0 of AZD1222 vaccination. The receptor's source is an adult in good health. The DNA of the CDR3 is TGTGCCAGTACCCAGGGACTTTACAATGAGCAGTTCTTC. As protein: CASTQGLYNEQFF.